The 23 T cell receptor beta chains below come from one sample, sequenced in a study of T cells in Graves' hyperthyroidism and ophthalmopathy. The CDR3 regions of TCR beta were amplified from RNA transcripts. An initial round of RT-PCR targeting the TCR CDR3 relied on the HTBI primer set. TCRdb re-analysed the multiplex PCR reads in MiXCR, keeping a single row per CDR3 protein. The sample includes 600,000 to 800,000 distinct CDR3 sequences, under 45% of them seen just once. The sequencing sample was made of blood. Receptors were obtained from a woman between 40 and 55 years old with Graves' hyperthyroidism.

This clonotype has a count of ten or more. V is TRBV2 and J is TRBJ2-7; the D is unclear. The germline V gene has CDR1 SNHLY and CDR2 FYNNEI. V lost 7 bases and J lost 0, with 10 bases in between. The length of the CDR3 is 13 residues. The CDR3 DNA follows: TGTGCCAGCAAGGTTCACAGCTCCTACGAGCAGTACTTC. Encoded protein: CASKVHSSYEQYF.

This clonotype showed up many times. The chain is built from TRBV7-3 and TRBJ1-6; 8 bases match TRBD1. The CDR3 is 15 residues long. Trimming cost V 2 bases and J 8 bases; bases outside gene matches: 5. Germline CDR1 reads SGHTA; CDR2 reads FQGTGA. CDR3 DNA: TGTGCCAGCAGCTTATATGGGACAGGTTATTCACCCCTCCACTTT. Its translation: CASSLYGTGYSPLHF.

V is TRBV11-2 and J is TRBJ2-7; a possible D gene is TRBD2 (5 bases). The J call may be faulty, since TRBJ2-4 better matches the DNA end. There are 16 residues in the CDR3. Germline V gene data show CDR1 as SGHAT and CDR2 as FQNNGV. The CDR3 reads CASSQSRGLAKNIQYF. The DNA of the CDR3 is TGTGCCAGCAGCCAATCTCGGGGTCTTGCCAAAAACATTCAGTACTTC.

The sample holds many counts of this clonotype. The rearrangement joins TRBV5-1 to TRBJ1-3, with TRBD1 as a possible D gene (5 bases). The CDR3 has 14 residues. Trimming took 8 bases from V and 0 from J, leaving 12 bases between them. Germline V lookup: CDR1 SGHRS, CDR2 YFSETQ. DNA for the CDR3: TGCGCCAGTCGGGACTCAAGCTCTGGAAACACCATATATTTT. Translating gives CASRDSSSGNTIYF.

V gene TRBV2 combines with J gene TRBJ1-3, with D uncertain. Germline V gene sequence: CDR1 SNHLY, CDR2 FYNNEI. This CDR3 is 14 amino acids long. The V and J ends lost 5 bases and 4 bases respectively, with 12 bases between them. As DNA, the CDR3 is TGTGCCAGCAGTCAAGAGTTGGGAGGAAACACCATATATTTT. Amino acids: CASSQELGGNTIYF.

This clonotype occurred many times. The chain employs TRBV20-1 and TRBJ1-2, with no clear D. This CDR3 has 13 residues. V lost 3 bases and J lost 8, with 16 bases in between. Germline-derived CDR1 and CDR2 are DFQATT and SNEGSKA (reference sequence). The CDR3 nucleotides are TGCAGTGCTAGCGTAATTGGGGAAATGGGCTACACCTTC. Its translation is CSASVIGEMGYTF.

CDR3 sequence reads: CASMRSIQGTYEQYF. CDR3 sequence (DNA): TGTGCCAGTATGCGCTCTATTCAGGGGACCTACGAGCAGTACTTC. The genes are TRBV19 and TRBJ2-7; TRBD1 might be the D (6 bases). Trimming removed 7 bases at V and 2 bases at J, with 18 bases between. The CDR3 loop spans 15 amino acids. Germline V gives CDR1 LNHDA, CDR2 SQIVND (reference sequence).

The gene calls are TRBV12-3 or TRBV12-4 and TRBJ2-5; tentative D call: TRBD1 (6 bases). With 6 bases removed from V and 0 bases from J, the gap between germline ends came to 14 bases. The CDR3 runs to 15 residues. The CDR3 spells CASRPNAGDQETQYF. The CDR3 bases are TGTGCCAGCAGGCCCAATGCAGGGGACCAAGAGACCCAGTACTTC.

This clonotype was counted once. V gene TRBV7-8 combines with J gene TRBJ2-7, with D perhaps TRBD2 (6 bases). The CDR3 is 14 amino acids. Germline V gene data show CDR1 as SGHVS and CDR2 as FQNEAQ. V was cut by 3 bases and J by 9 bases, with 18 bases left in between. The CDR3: CASSFGGDTFWQYF. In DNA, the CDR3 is TGTGCCAGCAGCTTCGGGGGAGACACCTTTTGGCAGTACTTC.

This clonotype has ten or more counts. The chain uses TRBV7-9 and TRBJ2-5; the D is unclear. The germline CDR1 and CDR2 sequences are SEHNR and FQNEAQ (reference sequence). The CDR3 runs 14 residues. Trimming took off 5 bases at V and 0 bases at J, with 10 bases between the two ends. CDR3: CASSPDRDQETQYF. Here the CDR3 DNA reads TGTGCCAGCAGCCCCGATAGGGACCAAGAGACCCAGTACTTC.

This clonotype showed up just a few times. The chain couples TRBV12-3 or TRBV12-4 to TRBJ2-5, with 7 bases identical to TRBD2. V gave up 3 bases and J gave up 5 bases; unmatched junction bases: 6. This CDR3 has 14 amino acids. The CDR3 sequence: CASSFSSGKETQYF. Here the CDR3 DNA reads TGTGCCAGCAGTTTTTCGAGCGGGAAGGAGACCCAGTACTTC.

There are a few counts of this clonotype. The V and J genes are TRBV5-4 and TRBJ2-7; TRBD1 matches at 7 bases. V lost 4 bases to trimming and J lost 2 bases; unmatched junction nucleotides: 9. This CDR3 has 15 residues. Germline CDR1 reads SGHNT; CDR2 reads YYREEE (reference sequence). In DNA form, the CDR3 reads TGTGCCAGCAGCCCCGACCGGGACAGTGCCTACGAGCAGTACTTC. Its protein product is CASSPDRDSAYEQYF. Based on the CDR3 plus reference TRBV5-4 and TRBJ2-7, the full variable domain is ETGVTQSPTHLIKTRGQQVTLRCSSQSGHNTVSWYQQALGQGPQFIFQYYREEENGRGNFPPRFSGLQFPNYSSELNVNALELDDSALYLCASSPDRDSAYEQYFGPGTRLTVT.

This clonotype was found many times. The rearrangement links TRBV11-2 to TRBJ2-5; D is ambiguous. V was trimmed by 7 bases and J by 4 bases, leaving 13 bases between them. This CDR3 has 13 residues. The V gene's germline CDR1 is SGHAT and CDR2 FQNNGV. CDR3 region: CASNLFMGETQYF. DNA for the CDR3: TGTGCCAGCAACCTTTTCATGGGAGAGACCCAGTACTTC.

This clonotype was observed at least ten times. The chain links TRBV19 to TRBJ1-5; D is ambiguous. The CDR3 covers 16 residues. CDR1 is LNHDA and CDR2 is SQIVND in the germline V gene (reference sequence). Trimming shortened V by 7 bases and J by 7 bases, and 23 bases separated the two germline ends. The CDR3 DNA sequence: TGTGCCAGTAACCTCCTTCCCGAGACGGCCTCCCAGCCCCAGCATTTT. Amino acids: CASNLLPETASQPQHF.

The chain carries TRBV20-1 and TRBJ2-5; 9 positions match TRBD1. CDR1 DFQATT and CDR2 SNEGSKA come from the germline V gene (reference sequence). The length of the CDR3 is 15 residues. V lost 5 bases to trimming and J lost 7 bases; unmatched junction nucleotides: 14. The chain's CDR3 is CSAYRRTGVLVTQYF. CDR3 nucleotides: TGCAGTGCTTATCGTCGGACAGGGGTGTTGGTGACCCAGTACTTC.

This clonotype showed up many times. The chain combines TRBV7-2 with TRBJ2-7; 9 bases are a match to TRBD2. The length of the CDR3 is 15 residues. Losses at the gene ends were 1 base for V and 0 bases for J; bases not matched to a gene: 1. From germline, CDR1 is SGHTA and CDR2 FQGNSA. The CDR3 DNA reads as TGTGCCAGCAGCTTAGTTAGCGGGAGCTCCTACGAGCAGTACTTC. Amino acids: CASSLVSGSSYEQYF. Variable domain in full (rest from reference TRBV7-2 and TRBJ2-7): GAGVSQSPSNKVTEKGKDVELRCDPISGHTALYWYRQSLGQGLEFLIYFQGNSAPDKSGLPSDRFSAERTGGSVSTLTIQRTQQEDSAVYLCASSLVSGSSYEQYFGPGTRLTVT.

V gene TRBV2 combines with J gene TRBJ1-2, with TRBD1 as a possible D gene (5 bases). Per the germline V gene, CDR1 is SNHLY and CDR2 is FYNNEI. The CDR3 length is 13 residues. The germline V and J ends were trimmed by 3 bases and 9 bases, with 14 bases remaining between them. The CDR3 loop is CASSERSGSSYTF. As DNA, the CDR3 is TGTGCCAGCAGTGAGAGATCAGGGTCTAGCTACACCTTC. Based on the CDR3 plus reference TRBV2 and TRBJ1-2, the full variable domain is EPEVTQTPSHQVTQMGQEVILRCVPISNHLYFYWYRQILGQKVEFLVSFYNNEISEKSEIFDDQFSVERPDGSNFTLKIRSTKLEDSAMYFCASSERSGSSYTFGSGTRLTVV.

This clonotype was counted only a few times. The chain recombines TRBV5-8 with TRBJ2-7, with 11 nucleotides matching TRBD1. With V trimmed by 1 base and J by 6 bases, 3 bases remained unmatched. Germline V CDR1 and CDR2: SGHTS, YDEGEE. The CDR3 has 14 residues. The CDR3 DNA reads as TGTGCCAGCAGCTTGCCGGGACAGGGGGTCGAGCAGTACTTC. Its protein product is CASSLPGQGVEQYF.

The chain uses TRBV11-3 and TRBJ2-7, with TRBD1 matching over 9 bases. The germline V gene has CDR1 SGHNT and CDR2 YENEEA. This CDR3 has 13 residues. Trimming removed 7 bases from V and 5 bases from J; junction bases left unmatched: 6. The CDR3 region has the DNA TGTGCCAGCACCGACGGACAGGGGAACGAGCAGTACTTC. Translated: CASTDGQGNEQYF.

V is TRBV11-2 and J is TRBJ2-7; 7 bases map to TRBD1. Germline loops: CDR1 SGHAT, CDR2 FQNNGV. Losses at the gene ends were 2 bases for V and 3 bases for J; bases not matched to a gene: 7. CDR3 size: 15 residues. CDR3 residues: CASSLFPGQRYEQYF. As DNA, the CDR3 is TGTGCCAGCAGCTTATTCCCGGGACAGCGCTACGAGCAGTACTTC.

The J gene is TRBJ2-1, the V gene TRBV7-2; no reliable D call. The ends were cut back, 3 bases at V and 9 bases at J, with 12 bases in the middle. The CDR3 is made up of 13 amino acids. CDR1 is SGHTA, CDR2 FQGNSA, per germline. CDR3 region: CASSFEQLGEQFF. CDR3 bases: TGTGCCAGCAGCTTCGAGCAGTTAGGTGAGCAGTTCTTC.

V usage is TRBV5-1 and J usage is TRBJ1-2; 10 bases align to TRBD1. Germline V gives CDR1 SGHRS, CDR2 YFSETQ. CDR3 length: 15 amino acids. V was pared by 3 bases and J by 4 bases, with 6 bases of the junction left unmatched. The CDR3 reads CASSSWGQGSYGYTF. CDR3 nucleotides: TGCGCCAGCAGCTCCTGGGGACAGGGGAGCTATGGCTACACCTTC.

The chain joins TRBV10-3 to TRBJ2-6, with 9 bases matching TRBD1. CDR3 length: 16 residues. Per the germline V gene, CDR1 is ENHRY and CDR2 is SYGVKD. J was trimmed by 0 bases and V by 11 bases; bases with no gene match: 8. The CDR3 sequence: CASYRGRFSGANVLTF. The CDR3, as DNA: TGTGCCTCCTACAGGGGGCGATTCTCTGGGGCCAACGTCCTGACTTTC.